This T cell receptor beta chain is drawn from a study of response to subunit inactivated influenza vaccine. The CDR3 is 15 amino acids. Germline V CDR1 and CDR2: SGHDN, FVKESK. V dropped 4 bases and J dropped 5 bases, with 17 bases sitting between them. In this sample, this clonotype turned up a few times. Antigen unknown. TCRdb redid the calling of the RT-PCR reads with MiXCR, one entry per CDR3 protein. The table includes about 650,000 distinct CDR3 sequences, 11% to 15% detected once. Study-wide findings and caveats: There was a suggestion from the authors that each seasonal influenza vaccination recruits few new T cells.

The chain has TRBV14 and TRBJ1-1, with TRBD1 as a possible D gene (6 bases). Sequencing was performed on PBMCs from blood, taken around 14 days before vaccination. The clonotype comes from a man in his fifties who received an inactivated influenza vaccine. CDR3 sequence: CASSPTRGLGTEAFF. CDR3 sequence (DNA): TGTGCCAGCAGCCCGACGAGGGGGTTAGGGACTGAAGCTTTCTTT.